Listed below are T cell receptor beta chains from one sample, sequenced in a study of monozygotic twins with inflammatory bowel disease. With the 5' RACE reads reprocessed, TCRdb shows one record per CDR3 protein and no DNA. Seen in this sample are some 300,000 distinct CDR3 sequences; the ten most common clones hold 5.6%. Sequenced sample: blood. These receptors all stem from a human donor with ulcerative colitis or Crohn's disease, or a healthy co-twin of an affected twin (not recorded which). CDR3s include the opening cysteine and the closing phenylalanine or tryptophan.

J,V,CDR3
TRBJ1-5,TRBV4-3,CASSQDWSQPQHF
TRBJ1-5,TRBV12-3/TRBV12-4,CASSFWDSNQPQHF
TRBJ2-1,TRBV24-1,CATSDLQGDEQFF
TRBJ2-5,TRBV20-1,CSAHTGTGDLQETQYF
TRBJ1-2,TRBV29-1,CSVVTPSAGLYGYTF
TRBJ1-4,TRBV7-9,CASSRVQGSGEKLFF
TRBJ2-3,TRBV4-3,CASSRDRDRGIVQYF
TRBJ2-1,TRBV7-9,CASSRLGWDEQFF
TRBJ2-1,TRBV25-1,CASSVERGQGQFF
TRBJ2-5,TRBV2,CASNPWGSQETQYF
TRBJ1-6,TRBV7-2,CASSSLSRGTYNSPLHF
TRBJ2-1,TRBV5-1,CASSLDGINEQFF
TRBJ2-7,TRBV27,CASSLREKGTYEQYF
TRBJ2-3,TRBV20-1,CSGKLFTDTQYF
TRBJ2-2,TRBV2,CASSERALTGELFF
TRBJ2-5,TRBV20-1,CSARGAQETQYF
TRBJ2-4,TRBV7-2,CASSLNQFGGNIQYF
TRBJ2-7,TRBV5-6,CASSFLAGPRGWEQYF
TRBJ1-2,TRBV5-5,CASSLAAPTPGYTF
TRBJ2-7,TRBV14,CASSQAPAEQYF
TRBJ1-1,TRBV14,CASSLIQGATEAFF
TRBJ2-1,TRBV9,CASSFGLAGVEQFF
TRBJ2-3,TRBV14,CASSRNRGLADTQYF
TRBJ2-3,TRBV29-1,CSVVIDSQPGDTQYF
TRBJ2-6,TRBV20-1,CSARYFGQGAGANVLTF
TRBJ2-7,TRBV12-3/TRBV12-4,CASSNFGQGEYEQYF
TRBJ2-5,TRBV5-4,CASSSWWAGQETQYF
TRBJ2-4,TRBV12-3/TRBV12-4,CASSFPQKAKNIQYF
TRBJ2-1,TRBV7-2,CASSSRGGLSYNEQFF
TRBJ1-2,TRBV7-8,CASSEKGRGYTF
TRBJ2-3,TRBV24-1,CATRAAAGENTQYF
TRBJ1-3,TRBV29-1,CSVELRGRGNTIYF
TRBJ2-1,TRBV3-1,CASSQGIGNEQFF